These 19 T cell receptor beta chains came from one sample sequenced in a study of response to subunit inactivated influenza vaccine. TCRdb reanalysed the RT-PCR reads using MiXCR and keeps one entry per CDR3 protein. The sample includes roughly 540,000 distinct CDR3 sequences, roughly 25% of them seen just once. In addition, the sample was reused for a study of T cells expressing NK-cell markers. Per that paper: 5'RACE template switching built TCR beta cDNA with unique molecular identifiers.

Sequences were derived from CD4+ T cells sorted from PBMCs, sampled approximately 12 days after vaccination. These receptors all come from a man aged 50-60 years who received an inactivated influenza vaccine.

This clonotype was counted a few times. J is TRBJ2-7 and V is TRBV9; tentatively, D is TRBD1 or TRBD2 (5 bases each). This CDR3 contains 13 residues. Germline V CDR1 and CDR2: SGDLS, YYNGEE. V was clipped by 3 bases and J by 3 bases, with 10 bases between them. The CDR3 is CASSGGPNYEQYF. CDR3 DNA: TGTGCCAGCAGCGGGGGACCGAACTACGAGCAGTACTTC.

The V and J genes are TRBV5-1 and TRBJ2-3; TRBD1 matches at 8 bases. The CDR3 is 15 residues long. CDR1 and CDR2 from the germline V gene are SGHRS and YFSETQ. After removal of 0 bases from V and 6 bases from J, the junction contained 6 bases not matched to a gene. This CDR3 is CASSLVPGGSDTQYF. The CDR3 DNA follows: TGCGCCAGCAGCTTGGTTCCAGGGGGCTCGGATACGCAGTATTTT. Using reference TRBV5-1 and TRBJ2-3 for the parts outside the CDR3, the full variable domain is KAGVTQTPRYLIKTRGQQVTLSCSPISGHRSVSWYQQTPGQGLQFLFEYFSETQRNKGNFPGRFSGRQFSNSRSEMNVSTLELGDSALYLCASSLVPGGSDTQYFGPGTRLTVL.

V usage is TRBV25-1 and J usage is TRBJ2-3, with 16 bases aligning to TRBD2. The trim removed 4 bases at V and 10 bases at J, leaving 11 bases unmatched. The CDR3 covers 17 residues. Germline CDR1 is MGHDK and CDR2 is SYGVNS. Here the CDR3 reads CASSGGRGTSGGEAQYF. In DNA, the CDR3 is TGTGCCAGCAGTGGTGGCAGAGGGACTAGCGGGGGGGAGGCGCAGTATTTT.

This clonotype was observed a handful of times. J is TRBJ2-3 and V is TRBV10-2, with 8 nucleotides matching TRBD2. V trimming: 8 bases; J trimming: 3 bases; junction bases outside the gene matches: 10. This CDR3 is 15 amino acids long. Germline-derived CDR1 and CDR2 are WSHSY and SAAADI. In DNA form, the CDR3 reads TGCGCCAGCGTGTGGCGGGGGGCCCCTACAGATACGCAGTATTTT. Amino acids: CASVWRGAPTDTQYF.

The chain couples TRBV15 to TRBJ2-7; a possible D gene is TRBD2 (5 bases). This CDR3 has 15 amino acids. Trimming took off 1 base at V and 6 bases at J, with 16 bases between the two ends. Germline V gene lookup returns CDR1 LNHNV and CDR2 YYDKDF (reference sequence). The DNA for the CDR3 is TGTGCCACCAGCAGAGGAGTCGGAGGTTCGAGCGAGCAGTACTTC. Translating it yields CATSRGVGGSSEQYF.

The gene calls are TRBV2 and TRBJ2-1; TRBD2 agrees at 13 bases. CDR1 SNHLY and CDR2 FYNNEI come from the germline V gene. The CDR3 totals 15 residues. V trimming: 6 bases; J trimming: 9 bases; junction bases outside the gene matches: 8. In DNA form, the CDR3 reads TGTGCCAGCAGAGCCGGACTAGCGGGGGCGGTTGAGCAGTTCTTC. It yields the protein CASRAGLAGAVEQFF.

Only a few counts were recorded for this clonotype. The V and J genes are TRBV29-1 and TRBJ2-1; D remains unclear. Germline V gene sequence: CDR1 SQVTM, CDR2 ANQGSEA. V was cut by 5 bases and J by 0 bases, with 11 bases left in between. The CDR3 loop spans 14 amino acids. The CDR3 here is CSVSYRSSYNEQFF. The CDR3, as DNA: TGCAGCGTTTCGTACAGATCCTCCTACAATGAGCAGTTCTTC.

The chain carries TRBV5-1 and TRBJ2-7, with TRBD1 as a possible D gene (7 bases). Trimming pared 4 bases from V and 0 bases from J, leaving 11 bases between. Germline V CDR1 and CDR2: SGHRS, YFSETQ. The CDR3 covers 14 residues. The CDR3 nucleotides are TGCGCCAGCAGCCCGGGGGACAGCTCCTACGAGCAGTACTTC. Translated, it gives CASSPGDSSYEQYF.

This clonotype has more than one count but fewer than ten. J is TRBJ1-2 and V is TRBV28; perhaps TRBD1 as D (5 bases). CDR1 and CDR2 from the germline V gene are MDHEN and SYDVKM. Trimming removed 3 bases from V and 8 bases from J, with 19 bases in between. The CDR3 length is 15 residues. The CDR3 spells CASSFLSEGNYGYTF. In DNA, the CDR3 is TGTGCCAGCAGTTTCTTAAGTGAGGGGAATTACGGCTACACCTTC.

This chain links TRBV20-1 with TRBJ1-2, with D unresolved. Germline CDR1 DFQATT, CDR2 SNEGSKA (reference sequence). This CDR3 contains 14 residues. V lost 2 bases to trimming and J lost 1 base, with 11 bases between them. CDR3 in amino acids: CSARPLPINYGYTF. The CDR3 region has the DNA TGCAGTGCTAGACCCTTACCGATTAACTATGGCTACACCTTC.

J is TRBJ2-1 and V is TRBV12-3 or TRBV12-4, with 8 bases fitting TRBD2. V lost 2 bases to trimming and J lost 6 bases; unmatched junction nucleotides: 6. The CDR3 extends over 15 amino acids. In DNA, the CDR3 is TGTGCCAGCAGTTTAAAGCGGGGGACCCTCAATGAGCAGTTCTTC. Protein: CASSLKRGTLNEQFF.

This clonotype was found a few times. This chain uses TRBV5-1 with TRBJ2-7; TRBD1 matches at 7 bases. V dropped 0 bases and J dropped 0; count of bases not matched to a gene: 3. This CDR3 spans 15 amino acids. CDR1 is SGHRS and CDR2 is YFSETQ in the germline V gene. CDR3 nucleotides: TGCGCCAGCAGCTTGGCGGACAGGTCCTCCTACGAGCAGTACTTC. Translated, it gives CASSLADRSSYEQYF.

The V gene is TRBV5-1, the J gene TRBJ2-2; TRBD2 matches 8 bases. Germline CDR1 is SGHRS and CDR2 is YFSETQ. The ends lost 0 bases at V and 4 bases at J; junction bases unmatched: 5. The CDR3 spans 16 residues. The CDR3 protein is CASSLAGAGVTGELFF. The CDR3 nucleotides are TGCGCCAGCAGCTTGGCCGGAGCGGGGGTCACCGGGGAGCTGTTTTTT.

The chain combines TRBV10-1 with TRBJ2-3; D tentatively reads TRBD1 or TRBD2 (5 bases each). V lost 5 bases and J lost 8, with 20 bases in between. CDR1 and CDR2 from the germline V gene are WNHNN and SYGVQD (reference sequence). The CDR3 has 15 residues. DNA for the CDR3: TGCGCCAGCAGTCCAGGGACCGCTGCCGCTAGTACGCAGTATTTT. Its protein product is CASSPGTAAASTQYF.

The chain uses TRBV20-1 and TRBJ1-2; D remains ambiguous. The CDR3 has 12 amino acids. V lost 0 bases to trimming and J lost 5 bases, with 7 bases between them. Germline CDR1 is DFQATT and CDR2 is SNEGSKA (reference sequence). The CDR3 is CSAREGRYGYTF. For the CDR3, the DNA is TGCAGTGCTAGAGAAGGACGGTATGGCTACACCTTC.

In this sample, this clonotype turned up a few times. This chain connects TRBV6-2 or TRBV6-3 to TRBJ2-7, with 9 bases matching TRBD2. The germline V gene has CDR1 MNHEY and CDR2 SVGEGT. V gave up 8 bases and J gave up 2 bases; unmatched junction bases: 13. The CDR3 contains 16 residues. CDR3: CASRLAEAPGTYEQYF. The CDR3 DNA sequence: TGTGCCAGCCGACTAGCGGAGGCCCCGGGGACCTACGAGCAGTACTTC.

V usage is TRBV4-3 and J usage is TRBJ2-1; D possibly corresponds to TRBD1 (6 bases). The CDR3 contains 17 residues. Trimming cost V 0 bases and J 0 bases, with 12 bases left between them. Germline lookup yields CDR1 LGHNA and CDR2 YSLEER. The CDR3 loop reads CASSQETTGRSYNEQFF. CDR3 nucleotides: TGCGCCAGCAGCCAAGAGACTACAGGGCGCTCCTACAATGAGCAGTTCTTC.

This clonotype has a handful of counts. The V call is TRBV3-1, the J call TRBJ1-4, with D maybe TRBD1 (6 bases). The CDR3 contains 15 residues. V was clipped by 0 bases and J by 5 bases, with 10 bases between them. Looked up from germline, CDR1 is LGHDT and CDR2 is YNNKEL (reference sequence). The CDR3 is CASSQDGTWNEKLFF. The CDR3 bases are TGTGCCAGCAGCCAAGATGGGACATGGAATGAAAAACTGTTTTTT.

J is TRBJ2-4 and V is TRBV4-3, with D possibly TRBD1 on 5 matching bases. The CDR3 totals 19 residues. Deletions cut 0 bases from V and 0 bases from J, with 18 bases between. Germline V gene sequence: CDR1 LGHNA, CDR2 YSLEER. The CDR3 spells CASSQDPVRATLAKNIQYF. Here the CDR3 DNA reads TGCGCCAGCAGCCAAGATCCCGTCAGGGCGACCCTAGCCAAAAACATTCAGTACTTC.